Listed here are 10 T cell receptor beta chains from one sample, sequenced in a study of shared T cell receptors in the human thymus. The method was immunoSEQ multiplex PCR; TCRdb's version includes in-frame clones alone and lacks a portion of them. This table has approximately 660,000 clones, roughly 90% appearing once. These same records also appear under a second study, on human thymus T cells.

Material: thymocytes. The origin of the receptors is a boy under two years old with a congenital heart defect.

The chain joins TRBV9 to TRBJ2-3; 9 nucleotides align to TRBD1. The V and J ends lost 4 bases and 3 bases, in that order; junction bases with no gene match: 12. CDR3 length: 17 amino acids. In germline, CDR1 is SGDLS, CDR2 YYNGEE. The CDR3 DNA is TGTGCCAGCAGCAAGATAGGGGGGGGACAGGGTACAGATACGCAGTATTTT. Translation: CASSKIGGGQGTDTQYF.

V is TRBV18 and J is TRBJ1-1, with TRBD1 matching 8 bases. This CDR3 region has 18 residues. In germline, CDR1 is KGHSH, CDR2 LQKENI. Trimming at V came to 4 bases and at J to 4 bases, leaving 17 bases not matched to a gene. The CDR3 here is CASSLSQTGAVGRTEAFF. CDR3 sequence (DNA): TGTGCCAGCTCACTCTCCCAGACAGGGGCGGTAGGCCGCACTGAAGCTTTCTTT. The full variable domain, in which reference TRBV18 and TRBJ1-1 provide the parts outside the CDR3, is NAGVMQNPRHLVRRRGQEARLRCSPMKGHSHVYWYRQLPEEGLKFMVYLQKENIIDESGMPKERFSAEFPKEGPSILRIQQVVRGDSAAYFCASSLSQTGAVGRTEAFFGQGTRLTVV.

The chain couples TRBV9 to TRBJ2-5, with D possibly matching TRBD1 (5 bases). CDR3 length: 15 residues. Germline V gives CDR1 SGDLS, CDR2 YYNGEE. V gave up 4 bases and J gave up 0 bases, with 13 bases separating them. The CDR3 loop is CASSPGARDQETQYF. CDR3 nucleotide sequence: TGTGCCAGCAGCCCCGGTGCCAGGGACCAAGAGACCCAGTACTTC.

The V call is TRBV2, the J call TRBJ1-1; the match to TRBD1 covers 8 bases. This CDR3 is built from 15 residues. V lost 7 bases, J lost 5 bases, and 12 bases stayed unmatched. CDR1 is SNHLY and CDR2 is FYNNEI in the germline V gene. DNA of the CDR3: TGTGCCAGCAACTCCAGACAGGGGAAGGGGACTGAAGCTTTCTTT. Amino acid sequence: CASNSRQGKGTEAFF.

V is TRBV12-5 and J is TRBJ2-3; a weak D match, TRBD1 (5 bases). V lost 2 bases, J lost 13 bases, and 13 bases lay in between. Per germline, CDR1 LGHNT and CDR2 FRNRAP. The CDR3 runs 12 residues. The CDR3 DNA reads TGTGCTAGTGGTTTGATCCCGGGCAGGGAGTATTTT. Its translation: CASGLIPGREYF.

V is TRBV29-1 and J is TRBJ2-5; 7 bases align to TRBD1. The V gene's germline CDR1 is SQVTM and CDR2 ANQGSEA. The J segment lost 5 bases and the V segment lost 4 bases, leaving 13 bases of the junction unmatched. The CDR3 is 15 amino acids. Written as DNA, the CDR3 is TGCAGCGTTGGTTTCACAGGGGCCCGGTCTGAGACCCAGTACTTC. The encoded protein is CSVGFTGARSETQYF.

The chain employs TRBV9 and TRBJ1-2, with a possible D match to TRBD1 (6 bases). The V end lost 6 bases, the J end lost 8 bases, and 17 bases lay between the germline ends. The germline V gene has CDR1 SGDLS and CDR2 YYNGEE. CDR3 length equals 13 residues. CDR3 coding DNA: TGTGCCAGCACCCACCCAGGGGACGTCGGCTACACCTTC. Translation gives CASTHPGDVGYTF.

This clone appeared once. The chain recombines TRBV19 with TRBJ2-7; D unresolved. CDR3 length: 10 amino acids. Per the germline V gene, CDR1 is LNHDA and CDR2 is SQIVND (reference sequence). V lost 7 bases and J lost 6, with 7 bases in between. CDR3 sequence reads: CASTPPEQYF. CDR3 DNA sequence: TGTGCCAGTACCCCTCCCGAGCAGTACTTC.

The rearrangement uses TRBV14 and TRBJ2-7; no clear D gene. The V end lost 6 bases, the J end lost 2 bases, and 17 bases lay between the germline ends. Looked up from germline, CDR1 is SGHDN and CDR2 is FVKESK. This CDR3 has 15 amino acids. The CDR3: CASRHPRQQTYEQYF. The CDR3 nucleotides are TGTGCCAGCAGGCACCCCAGGCAGCAGACCTACGAGCAGTACTTC. The entire variable domain, with the rest obtained from reference TRBV14 and TRBJ2-7, is as follows: EAGVTQFPSHSVIEKGQTVTLRCDPISGHDNLYWYRRVMGKEIKFLLHFVKESKQDESGMPNNRFLAERTGGTYSTLKVQPAELEDSGVYFCASRHPRQQTYEQYFGPGTRLTVT.

This chain joins TRBV6-5 and TRBJ2-7; D ambiguous. The CDR3 loop spans 15 amino acids. V was shortened by 5 bases and J by 0 bases, with 14 bases between the two germline ends. Germline V gives CDR1 MNHEY, CDR2 SVGAGI. The CDR3 loop is CASSHYEESSYEQYF. The CDR3 DNA is TGTGCCAGCAGTCACTACGAGGAGAGCTCCTACGAGCAGTACTTC.